This note documents a single TCR beta chain sequence. Its antigen is currently unknown. Using its own MiXCR run on the reads, TCRdb lists one record per CDR3 protein. The sample lists some 500,000 distinct CDR3 sequences, 25% to 35% occurring once. The data originate from a study of T cell repertoires in cytomegalovirus infection. Study-wide findings and caveats: Ex vivo responses were dominated by HLA-C-restricted CMV-specific TCR beta clonotypes.

The source material was cultured PBMCs, sampled from culture after CMV antigen stimulation. The sequence was collected from a human donor in good health (CMV status not recorded). Some clones in this sample may be carry-over from other donors' samples.

CDR3 region: CASSLSGAGTEAFF. CDR3 in DNA: TGTGCCAGCAGCCTGTCAGGAGCTGGCACTGAAGCTTTCTTT. This chain links TRBV5-5 with TRBJ1-1; D remains unclear. Trimming removed 4 bases from V and 4 bases from J, with 14 bases in between. CDR1 and CDR2 (germline): SGHKS, YYEKEE (reference sequence). CDR3 length: 14 residues. Drawing the rest from reference TRBV5-5 and TRBJ1-1, the complete variable domain is DAGVTQSPTHLIKTRGQQVTLRCSPISGHKSVSWYQQVLGQGPQFIFQYYEKEERGRGNFPDRFSARQFPNYSSELNVNALLLGDSALYLCASSLSGAGTEAFFGQGTRLTVV.